Following are 12 T cell receptor beta chains from one sample sequenced in a study of blood T cell repertoires in COVID-19 (dated by TCRdb to 2018 to 2020). Receptor amplification or capture employed the immunoSEQ multiplex PCR assay. Drawn from immuneACCESS, this table holds only the in-frame rearrangements with V and J called that TCRdb kept. Clones are partly lost; checked studies trace under half to an unresolved V gene and leave the rest unexplained. This sample comprises around 160,000 clones, around 82% of them detected only once. The biggest ten clones account for 13% of the sample. Input material: peripheral blood. Receptors were obtained from a man between 60 and 70 years old with active or convalescent COVID-19.

The chain couples TRBV7-9 to TRBJ1-1; D uncertain. The CDR3 sequence is 18 residues long. V shed 7 bases and J shed 5 bases, with 29 bases lying between them. Per germline, CDR1 SEHNR and CDR2 FQNEAQ (reference sequence). The CDR3 coding sequence is TGTGCCAGCACCTTTAGACGGGGAGGAGTGGTATCGTCGACTGAAGCTTTCTTT. Its protein is CASTFRRGGVVSSTEAFF. The variable domain in full, completed from reference TRBV7-9 and TRBJ1-1, reads DTGVSQNPRHKITKRGQNVTFRCDPISEHNRLYWYRQTLGQGPEFLTYFQNEAQLEKSRLLSDRFSAERPKGSFSTLEIQRTEQGDSAMYLCASTFRRGGVVSSTEAFFGQGTRLTVV.

This clone occurred once. The J gene is TRBJ2-3, the V gene TRBV18; weak D call: TRBD1 (5 bases). The germline V gene has CDR1 KGHSH and CDR2 LQKENI. Trimming stripped 4 bases from V and 4 bases from J, with 12 bases between. The CDR3 has 14 amino acids. The chain's CDR3 is CASSLDRRADTQYF. DNA for the CDR3: TGTGCCAGCTCACTCGACAGAAGGGCAGATACGCAGTATTTT.

This clone was recorded at least ten times. The chain carries TRBV6-5 and TRBJ1-5; TRBD1 might be the D (5 bases). Trimming took off 6 bases at V and 3 bases at J, with 12 bases between the two ends. The V gene's germline CDR1 is MNHEY and CDR2 SVGAGI. The CDR3 extends over 14 amino acids. The DNA of the CDR3 is TGTGCCAGCAGATTATCAGGGATCAATCAGCCCCAGCATTTT. Translating it yields CASRLSGINQPQHF.

The chain recombines TRBV5-1 with TRBJ1-6, with D perhaps TRBD1 (5 bases). The germline V and J ends were trimmed by 0 bases and 5 bases, with 18 bases remaining between them. The germline gives CDR1 SGHRS, CDR2 YFSETQ. The CDR3 is 18 residues long. The CDR3 DNA reads as TGCGCCAGCAGCTTGGACATTGGACACCCGAGCAATAATTCACCCCTCCACTTT. This encodes CASSLDIGHPSNNSPLHF.

This chain links TRBV25-1 with TRBJ2-7; tentatively, D is TRBD1 (6 bases). This CDR3 has 15 amino acids. Trimming took off 3 bases at V and 3 bases at J, with 15 bases between the two ends. The V gene's germline CDR1 is MGHDK and CDR2 SYGVNS. In DNA, the CDR3 is TGTGCCAGCAGTGACCCTAAGACAGGAATCTACGAGCAGTACTTC. This translates into CASSDPKTGIYEQYF.

The V gene is TRBV6-5, the J gene TRBJ2-5, with 7 bases matching TRBD2. The trim removed 6 bases at V and 14 bases at J, leaving 12 bases unmatched. This CDR3 is built from 12 residues. Germline CDR1 reads MNHEY; CDR2 reads SVGAGI. The CDR3 region has the DNA TGTGCCAGCAGCCCCGGGGCTAGCGGTCTTTACTTC. It translates to CASSPGASGLYF.

V gene TRBV7-9 combines with J gene TRBJ1-4; no clear D gene. Trimming removed 1 base at V and 8 bases at J, with 14 bases between. CDR3 size: 15 residues. Germline CDR1 reads SEHNR; CDR2 reads FQNEAQ (reference sequence). The CDR3 is CASSLGEIAIEKLFF. DNA for the CDR3: TGTGCCAGCAGCTTAGGAGAGATAGCGATCGAAAAACTGTTTTTT.

For this clone: This same CDR3 is encoded by further DNA sequences in the sample. This chain uses TRBV2 with TRBJ1-5; D unclear. The CDR3 runs to 12 residues. Germline V gene data show CDR1 as SNHLY and CDR2 as FYNNEI. V dropped 2 bases and J dropped 5 bases, with 4 bases sitting between them. In DNA form, the CDR3 reads TGTGCCAGCAGTGAACTCCATCAGCCCCAGCATTTT. It specifies CASSELHQPQHF.

The chain is built from TRBV7-2 and TRBJ2-7, with 8 nucleotides matching TRBD2. This CDR3 region has 16 residues. Per the germline V gene, CDR1 is SGHTA and CDR2 is FQGNSA. V lost 4 bases to trimming and J lost 4 bases; unmatched junction nucleotides: 12. CDR3 amino acids: CASSYPQAGGRYEQYF. CDR3 in DNA: TGTGCCAGCAGCTACCCCCAGGCGGGAGGAAGATACGAGCAGTACTTC.

This clone came up a few times. V usage is TRBV2 and J usage is TRBJ2-5, with 7 bases matching TRBD1. This CDR3 contains 13 residues. The germline CDR1 and CDR2 sequences are SNHLY and FYNNEI. With V trimmed by 7 bases and J by 2 bases, 4 bases remained unmatched. CDR3 in amino acids: CASTQQGQETQYF. The CDR3 nucleotides read TGTGCCAGCACCCAACAGGGGCAAGAGACCCAGTACTTC.

This chain joins TRBV7-3 and TRBJ2-3; 8 bases are shared with TRBD2. V gave up 5 bases and J gave up 6 bases; unmatched junction bases: 13. CDR1 SGHTA and CDR2 FQGTGA come from the germline V gene. This CDR3 region has 16 residues. CDR3 residues: CASSPMGGRTPDTQYF. Written as DNA, the CDR3 is TGTGCCAGCAGCCCTATGGGCGGGAGGACCCCGGATACGCAGTATTTT.

The rearrangement uses TRBV24-1 and TRBJ2-7; D may be TRBD2 (6 bases). Germline V CDR1 and CDR2: KGHDR, SFDVKD. Trimming took off 7 bases at V and 4 bases at J, with 16 bases between the two ends. The CDR3 is 14 amino acids. The CDR3 protein is CATSGGGSPYEQYF. The CDR3 nucleotides are TGTGCCACCAGCGGAGGAGGGTCACCATACGAGCAGTACTTC.